This T cell receptor (beta chain) appears in the sequencing data of a study of T cell responses to AZD1222 COVID-19 vaccine. Repertoires were generated with immunoSEQ multiplex PCR, while TCRdb's copy carries only in-frame clones and drops some. The table lists 150,000 to 200,000 clones, about nine tenths of them singletons. The V and J ends lost 4 bases and 4 bases respectively, with 31 bases between them. CDR1 and CDR2 from the germline V gene are SGHTA and FQGTGA. The CDR3 has 20 amino acids. The chain recombines TRBV7-3 with TRBJ1-2; possible D gene TRBD1, 5 bases. Source: peripheral blood, taken on day 0 of AZD1222 vaccination. The TCR was taken from an adult in good health. CDR3 coding DNA: TGTGCCAGCAGCTGGGGGTCAGATTTTGTAGGCGCGGTTAGGAGCTATGGCTACACCTTC. It is translated as CASSWGSDFVGAVRSYGYTF. Complete variable domain (other parts from reference TRBV7-3 and TRBJ1-2): GAGVSQTPSNKVTEKGKYVELRCDPISGHTALYWYRQSLGQGPEFLIYFQGTGAADDSGLPNDRFFAVRPEGSVSTLKIQRTERGDSAVYLCASSWGSDFVGAVRSYGYTFGSGTRLTVV.